This TCR beta chain is from a study of T-cell memory formation after mild COVID-19. This CDR3 has 15 amino acids. CDR1 and CDR2 from the germline V gene are SGHDT and YYEEEE. V lost 1 base to trimming and J lost 5 bases, with 15 bases between them. This clonotype has ten or more counts. Its antigen is currently unknown. TCRdb itself ran the 5' RACE reads through MiXCR, one entry per CDR3 protein. The sample records 98,000 or so distinct CDR3 sequences, roughly a sixth being singletons. Study outcomes and limitations: CD8+ contracting clones occupied EMRA, while CD4+ ones occupied mainly CM and EM.

The V and J genes are TRBV5-6 and TRBJ2-5, with TRBD2 as a possible D gene (7 bases). The TCR sequence derives from a man younger than 30 who had mild COVID-19 (a few samples of this study predate the infection). Cell type and time point are not known. The material sequenced was PBMCs or a T cell subset sorted from them (not recorded which). The CDR3 DNA is TGTGCCAGCAGCTTGTTCACCGGGGGGCGGGAGACCCAGTACTTC. It is translated as CASSLFTGGRETQYF.